This TCR beta chain was sequenced during a study of radiation and T cells in renal cell carcinoma. Assay: immunoSEQ multiplex PCR; the TCRdb copy retains only in-frame clones and omits some. This table has tens of thousands of clones, approximately 83% appearing once. Deletions cut 10 bases from V and 6 bases from J, with 16 bases between. CDR1 and CDR2 (germline): LNHDA, SQIVND (reference sequence). There are 13 residues in the CDR3. This sample's time point: baseline pretreatment blood. Regarding treatment: 15 Gy SBRT to primary tumor, nephrectomy 4 weeks later. The patient's renal cell carcinoma had clear cell pathology.

This chain joins TRBV19 and TRBJ1-5; D is perhaps TRBD1 (5 bases). The sequenced sample was blood, obtained from a patient whose treatment included radiotherapy and nephrectomy. The TCR comes from a man between 60 and 75 years old with renal cell carcinoma. For the CDR3, the DNA is TGTGCCACCAAGGTGGAGGGGTTTCAGCCCCAGCATTTT. Amino acid sequence: CATKVEGFQPQHF.